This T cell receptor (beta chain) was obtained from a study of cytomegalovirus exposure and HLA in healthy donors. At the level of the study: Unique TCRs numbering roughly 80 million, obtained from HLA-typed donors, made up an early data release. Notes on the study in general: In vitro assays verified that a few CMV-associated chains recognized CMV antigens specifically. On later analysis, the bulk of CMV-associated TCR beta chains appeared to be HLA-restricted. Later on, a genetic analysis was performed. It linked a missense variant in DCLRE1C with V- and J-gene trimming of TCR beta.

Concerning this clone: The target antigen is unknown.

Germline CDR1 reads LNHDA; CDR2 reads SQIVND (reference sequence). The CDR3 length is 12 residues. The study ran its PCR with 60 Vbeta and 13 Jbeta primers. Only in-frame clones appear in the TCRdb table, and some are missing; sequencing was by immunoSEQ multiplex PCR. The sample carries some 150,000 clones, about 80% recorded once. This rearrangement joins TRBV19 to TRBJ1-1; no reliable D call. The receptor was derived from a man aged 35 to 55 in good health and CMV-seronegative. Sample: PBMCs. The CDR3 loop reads CTASEPLAEAFF. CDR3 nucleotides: TGTACCGCGTCGGAGCCTTTGGCCGAAGCTTTCTTT.